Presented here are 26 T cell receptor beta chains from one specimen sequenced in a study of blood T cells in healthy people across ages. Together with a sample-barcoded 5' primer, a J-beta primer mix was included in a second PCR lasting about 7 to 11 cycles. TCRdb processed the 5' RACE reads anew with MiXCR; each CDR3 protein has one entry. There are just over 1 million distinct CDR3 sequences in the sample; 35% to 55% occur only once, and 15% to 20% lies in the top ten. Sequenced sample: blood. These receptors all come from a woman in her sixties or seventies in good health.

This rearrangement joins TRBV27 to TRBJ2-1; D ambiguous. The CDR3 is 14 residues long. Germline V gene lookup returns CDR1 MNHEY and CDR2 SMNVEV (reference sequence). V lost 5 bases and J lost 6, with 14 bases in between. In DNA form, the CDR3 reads TGTGCCAGCAGTCCATTGTCACACACCAATGAGCAGTTCTTC. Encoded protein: CASSPLSHTNEQFF.

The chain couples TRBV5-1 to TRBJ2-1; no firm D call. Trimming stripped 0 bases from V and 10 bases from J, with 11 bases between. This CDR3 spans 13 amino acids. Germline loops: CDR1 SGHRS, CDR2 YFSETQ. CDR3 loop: CASSLATTQEQFF. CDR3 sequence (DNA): TGCGCCAGCAGCTTGGCCACAACTCAGGAGCAGTTCTTC. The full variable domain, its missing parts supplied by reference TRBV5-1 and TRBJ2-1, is KAGVTQTPRYLIKTRGQQVTLSCSPISGHRSVSWYQQTPGQGLQFLFEYFSETQRNKGNFPGRFSGRQFSNSRSEMNVSTLELGDSALYLCASSLATTQEQFFGPGTRLTVL.

CDR3 amino acids: CASVDGLSYNEQFF. The DNA of the CDR3 is TGTGCCAGCGTCGACGGACTCTCCTACAATGAGCAGTTCTTC. This chain connects TRBV12-3 or TRBV12-4 to TRBJ2-1, with D maybe TRBD2 (5 bases). The CDR3 covers 14 residues. Trimming stripped 8 bases from V and 0 bases from J, with 11 bases between.

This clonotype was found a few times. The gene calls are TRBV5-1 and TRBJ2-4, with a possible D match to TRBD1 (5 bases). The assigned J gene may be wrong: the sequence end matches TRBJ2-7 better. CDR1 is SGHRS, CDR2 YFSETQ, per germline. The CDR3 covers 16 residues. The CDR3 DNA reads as TGCGCCAGCAGCCAAAAAGAGACCGGACAAAGCCGCGAGCAGTACTTC. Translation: CASSQKETGQSREQYF.

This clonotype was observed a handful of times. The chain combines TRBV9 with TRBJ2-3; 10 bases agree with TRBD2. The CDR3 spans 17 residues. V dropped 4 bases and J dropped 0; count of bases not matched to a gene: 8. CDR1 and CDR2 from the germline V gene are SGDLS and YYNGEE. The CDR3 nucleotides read TGTGCCAGCAGCCGACCGCCTAGCGGGAGAAGCACAGATACGCAGTATTTT. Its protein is CASSRPPSGRSTDTQYF.

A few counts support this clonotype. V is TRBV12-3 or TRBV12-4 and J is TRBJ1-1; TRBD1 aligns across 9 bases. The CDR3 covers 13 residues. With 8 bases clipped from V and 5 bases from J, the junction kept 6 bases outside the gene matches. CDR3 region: CASRPGTGTEAFF. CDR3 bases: TGTGCCAGCCGTCCCGGGACAGGGACTGAAGCTTTCTTT.

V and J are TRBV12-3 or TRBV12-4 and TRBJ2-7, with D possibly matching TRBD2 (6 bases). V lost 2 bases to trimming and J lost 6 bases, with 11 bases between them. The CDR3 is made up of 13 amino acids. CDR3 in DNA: TGTGCCAGCAGTTTATCGGGAGCGGTCGAGCAGTACTTC. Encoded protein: CASSLSGAVEQYF.

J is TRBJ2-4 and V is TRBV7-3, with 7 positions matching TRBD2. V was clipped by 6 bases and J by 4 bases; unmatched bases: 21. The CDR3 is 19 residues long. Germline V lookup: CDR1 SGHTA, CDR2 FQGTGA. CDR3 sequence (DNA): TGTGCCAGCAGTCTCAATCGGATCAAGGAGGGAGGGCCTAAAAACATTCAGTACTTC. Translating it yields CASSLNRIKEGGPKNIQYF.

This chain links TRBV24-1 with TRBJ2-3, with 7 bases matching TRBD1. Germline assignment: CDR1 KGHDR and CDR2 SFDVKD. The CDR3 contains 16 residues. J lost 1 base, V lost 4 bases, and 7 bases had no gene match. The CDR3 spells CATSDPTGEGTDTQYF. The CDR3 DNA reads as TGTGCCACCAGTGACCCCACAGGGGAAGGCACAGATACGCAGTATTTT.

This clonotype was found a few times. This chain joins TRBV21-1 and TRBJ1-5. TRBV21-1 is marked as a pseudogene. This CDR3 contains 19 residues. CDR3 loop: CASSKPGNDGELSNQPQHF. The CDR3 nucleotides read TGTGCCAGCAGCAAACCAGGCAACGACGGGGAATTAAGCAATCAGCCCCAGCATTTT.

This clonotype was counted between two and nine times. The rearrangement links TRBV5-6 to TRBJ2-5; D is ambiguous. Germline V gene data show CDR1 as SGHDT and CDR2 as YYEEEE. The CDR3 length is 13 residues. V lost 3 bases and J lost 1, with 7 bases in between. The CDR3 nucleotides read TGTGCCAGCAGCTCAGACATCCAAGAGACCCAGTACTTC. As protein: CASSSDIQETQYF.

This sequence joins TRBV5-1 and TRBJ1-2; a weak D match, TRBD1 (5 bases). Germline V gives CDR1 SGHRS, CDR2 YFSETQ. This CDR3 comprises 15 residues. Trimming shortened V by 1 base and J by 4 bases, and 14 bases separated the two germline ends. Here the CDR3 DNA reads TGCGCCAGCAGCTTGAGTCAGGGAGGCATCTATGGCTACACCTTC. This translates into CASSLSQGGIYGYTF. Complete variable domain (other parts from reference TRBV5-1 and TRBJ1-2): KAGVTQTPRYLIKTRGQQVTLSCSPISGHRSVSWYQQTPGQGLQFLFEYFSETQRNKGNFPGRFSGRQFSNSRSEMNVSTLELGDSALYLCASSLSQGGIYGYTFGSGTRLTVV.

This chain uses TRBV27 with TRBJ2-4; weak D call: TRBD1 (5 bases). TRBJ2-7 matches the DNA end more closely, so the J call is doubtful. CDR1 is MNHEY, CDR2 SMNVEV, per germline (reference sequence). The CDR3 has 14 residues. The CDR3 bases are TGTGCCAGCAGTGTAGTTGCCGCAGGGTACGAGCAGTACTTC. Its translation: CASSVVAAGYEQYF.

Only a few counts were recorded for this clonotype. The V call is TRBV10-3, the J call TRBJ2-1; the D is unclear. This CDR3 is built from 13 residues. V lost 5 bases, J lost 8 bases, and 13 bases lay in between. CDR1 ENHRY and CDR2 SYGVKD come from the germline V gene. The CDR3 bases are TGTGCCATCAGTCCATCAGCGAAGTATGAGCAGTTCTTC. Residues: CAISPSAKYEQFF.

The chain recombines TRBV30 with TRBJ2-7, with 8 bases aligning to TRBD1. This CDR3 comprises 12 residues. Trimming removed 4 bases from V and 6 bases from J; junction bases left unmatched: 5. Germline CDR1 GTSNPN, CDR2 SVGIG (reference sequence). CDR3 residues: CAWTGGLGEQYF. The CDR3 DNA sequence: TGTGCCTGGACAGGGGGCCTGGGCGAGCAGTACTTC. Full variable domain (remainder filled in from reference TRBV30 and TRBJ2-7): SQTIHQWPATLVQPVGSPLSLECTVEGTSNPNLYWYRQAAGRGLQLLFYSVGIGQISSEVPQNLSASRPQDRQFILSSKKLLLSDSGFYLCAWTGGLGEQYFGPGTRLTVT.

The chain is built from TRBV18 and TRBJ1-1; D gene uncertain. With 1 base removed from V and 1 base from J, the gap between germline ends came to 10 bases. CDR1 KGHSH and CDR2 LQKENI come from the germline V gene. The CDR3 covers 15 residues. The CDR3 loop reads CASSPRSEGNTEAFF. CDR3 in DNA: TGTGCCAGCTCACCACGCTCAGAAGGGAACACTGAAGCTTTCTTT. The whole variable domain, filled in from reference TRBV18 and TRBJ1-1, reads NAGVMQNPRHLVRRRGQEARLRCSPMKGHSHVYWYRQLPEEGLKFMVYLQKENIIDESGMPKERFSAEFPKEGPSILRIQQVVRGDSAAYFCASSPRSEGNTEAFFGQGTRLTVV.

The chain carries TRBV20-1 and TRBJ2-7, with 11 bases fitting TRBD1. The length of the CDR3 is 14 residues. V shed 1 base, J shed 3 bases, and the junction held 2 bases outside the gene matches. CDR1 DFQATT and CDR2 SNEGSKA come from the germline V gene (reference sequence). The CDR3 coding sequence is TGCAGTGCTAGAGGGACAGGGGGCCTCTACGAGCAGTACTTC. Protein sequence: CSARGTGGLYEQYF.

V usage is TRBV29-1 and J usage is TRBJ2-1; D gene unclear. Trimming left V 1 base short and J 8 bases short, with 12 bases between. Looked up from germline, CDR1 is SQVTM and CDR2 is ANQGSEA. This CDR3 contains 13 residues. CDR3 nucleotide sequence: TGCAGCGTTGAAGGAGTCATGGGTCATGAGCAGTTCTTC. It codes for CSVEGVMGHEQFF.

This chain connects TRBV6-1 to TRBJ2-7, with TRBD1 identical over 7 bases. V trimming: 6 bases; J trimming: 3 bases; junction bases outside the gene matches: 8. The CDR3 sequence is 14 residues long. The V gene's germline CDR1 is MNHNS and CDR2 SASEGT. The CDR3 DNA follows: TGTGCCAGCAGGCAACCGGGACAGAACTACGAGCAGTACTTC. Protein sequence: CASRQPGQNYEQYF.

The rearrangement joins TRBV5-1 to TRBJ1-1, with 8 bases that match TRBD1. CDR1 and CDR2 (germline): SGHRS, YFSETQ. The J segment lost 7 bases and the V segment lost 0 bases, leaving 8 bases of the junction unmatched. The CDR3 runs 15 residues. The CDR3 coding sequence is TGCGCCAGCAGCTTGGGGGGACAGGCAGCGTGTGAAGCTTTCTTT. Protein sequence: CASSLGGQAACEAFF. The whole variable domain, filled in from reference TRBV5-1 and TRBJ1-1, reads KAGVTQTPRYLIKTRGQQVTLSCSPISGHRSVSWYQQTPGQGLQFLFEYFSETQRNKGNFPGRFSGRQFSNSRSEMNVSTLELGDSALYLCASSLGGQAACEAFFGQGTRLTVV.

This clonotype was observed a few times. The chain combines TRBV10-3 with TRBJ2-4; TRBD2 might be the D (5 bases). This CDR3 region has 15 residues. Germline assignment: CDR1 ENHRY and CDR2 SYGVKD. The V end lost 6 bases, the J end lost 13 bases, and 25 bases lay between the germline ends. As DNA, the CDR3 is TGTGCCATCAGGGCTGACTCGCGCACGGGAACTGTGCAGTACTTC. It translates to CAIRADSRTGTVQYF.

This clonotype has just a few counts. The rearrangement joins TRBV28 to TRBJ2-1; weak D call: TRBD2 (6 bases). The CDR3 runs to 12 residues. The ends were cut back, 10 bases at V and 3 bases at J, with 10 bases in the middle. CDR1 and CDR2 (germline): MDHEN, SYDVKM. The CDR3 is CATGRLYNEQFF. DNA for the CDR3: TGTGCCACGGGGAGGCTCTACAATGAGCAGTTCTTC.

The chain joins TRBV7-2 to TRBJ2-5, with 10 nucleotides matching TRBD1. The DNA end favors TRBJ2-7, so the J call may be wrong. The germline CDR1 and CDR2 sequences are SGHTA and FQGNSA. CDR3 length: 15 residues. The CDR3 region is CASSLGTGGYPEQYF. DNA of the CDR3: TGTGCCAGCAGCTTAGGGACAGGGGGATACCCCGAGCAGTACTTC.

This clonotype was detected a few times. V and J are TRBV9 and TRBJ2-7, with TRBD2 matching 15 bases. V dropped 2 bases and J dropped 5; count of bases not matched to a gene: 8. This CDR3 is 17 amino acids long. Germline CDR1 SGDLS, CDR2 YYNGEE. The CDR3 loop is CASSVGLAGGPSHEQYF. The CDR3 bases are TGTGCCAGCAGCGTTGGACTAGCGGGAGGGCCGTCTCACGAGCAGTACTTC. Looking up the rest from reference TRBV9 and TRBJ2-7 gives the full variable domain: DSGVTQTPKHLITATGQRVTLRCSPRSGDLSVYWYQQSLDQGLQFLIQYYNGEERAKGNILERFSAQQFPDLHSELNLSSLELGDSALYFCASSVGLAGGPSHEQYFGPGTRLTVT.

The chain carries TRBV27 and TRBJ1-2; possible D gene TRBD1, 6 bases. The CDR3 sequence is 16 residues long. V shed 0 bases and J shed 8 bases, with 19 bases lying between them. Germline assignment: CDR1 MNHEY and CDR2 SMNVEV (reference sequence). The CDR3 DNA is TGTGCCAGCAGTTTATCCGGGTGGGGGGGCGCCTGGGGCTACACCTTC. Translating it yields CASSLSGWGGAWGYTF.

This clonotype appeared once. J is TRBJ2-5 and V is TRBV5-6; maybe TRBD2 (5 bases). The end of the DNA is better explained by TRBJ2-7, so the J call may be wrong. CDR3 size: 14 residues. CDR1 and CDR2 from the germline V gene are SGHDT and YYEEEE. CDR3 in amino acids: CASSFSIRDYEQYF. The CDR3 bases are TGTGCCAGCAGCTTCTCGATCCGGGACTACGAGCAGTACTTC.